One sample yielded the 25 T cell receptor beta chains listed below, sequenced in a study of blood T cells in healthy people across ages. Sample-barcoded 5' priming and a J-beta primer mix drove a second PCR of roughly 7 to 11 cycles. TCRdb processed the 5' RACE reads anew with MiXCR; each CDR3 protein has one entry. This sample has more than 1 million distinct CDR3 sequences, with 45% found just once. The source material was blood. The receptors come from a woman aged 55-69 years in good health.

CDR3 residues: CASSQGDGRSSYNEQFF. The CDR3 DNA sequence: TGCGCCAGCAGCCAAGGGGACGGGAGGAGCTCCTACAATGAGCAGTTCTTC. The chain carries TRBV4-1 and TRBJ2-1; 7 nucleotides align to TRBD2. The germline gives CDR1 MGHRA, CDR2 YSYEKL. This CDR3 contains 17 residues. V lost 1 base and J lost 0; bases outside the gene matches: 6.

This clonotype was seen a single time. The chain recombines TRBV4-2 with TRBJ1-4, with D possibly TRBD1 on 5 matching bases. The CDR3 extends over 17 amino acids. Trimming left V 0 bases short and J 8 bases short, with 19 bases between. The V gene's germline CDR1 is LGHNA and CDR2 YNFKEQ. The CDR3 nucleotides read TGTGCCAGCAGCCAAGAATCGACAGACCTCCGTCAGGAAAAACTGTTTTTT. Amino acids: CASSQESTDLRQEKLFF.

This clonotype was seen once. At one end, the junction sequence differs from germline, possibly due to a read error. The chain is built from TRBV20-1 and TRBJ1-5; 7 bases match TRBD1. Germline-derived CDR1 and CDR2 are DFQATT and SNEGSKA (reference sequence). The CDR3 sequence is 13 residues long. DNA for the CDR3: TGCAGTACTCGGACAGGACGGGCTCAGCCCCGGCATTTT. Translating it yields CSTRTGRAQPRHF.

The chain is built from TRBV6-2 or TRBV6-3 and TRBJ1-2; D ambiguous. This CDR3 is 15 amino acids long. The V gene's germline CDR1 is MNHEY and CDR2 SVGEGT. V was clipped by 2 bases and J by 3 bases, with 13 bases between them. This CDR3 is CASSYLDKVDYGYTF. In DNA form, the CDR3 reads TGTGCCAGCAGTTACCTCGACAAGGTCGACTATGGCTACACCTTC.

This clonotype was picked up a small number of times. The chain combines TRBV6-1 with TRBJ1-6; TRBD1 matches at 7 bases. Germline V gene sequence: CDR1 MNHNS, CDR2 SASEGT. The CDR3 extends over 14 amino acids. The V and J ends lost 6 bases and 10 bases, in that order; junction bases with no gene match: 9. This chain's CDR3 is CASRTTAGGSPLHF. In DNA form, the CDR3 reads TGTGCCAGCAGAACCACGGCAGGGGGGTCACCCCTCCACTTT.

The CDR3 coding sequence is TGTGCCAGCAGTTACGGTGACAGAGAAAAACTGTTTTTT. It translates to CASSYGDREKLFF. This sequence joins TRBV6-5 and TRBJ1-4; TRBD1 might be the D (5 bases). There are 13 residues in the CDR3. The V gene's germline CDR1 is MNHEY and CDR2 SVGAGI. V lost 2 bases and J lost 8, with 9 bases in between.

This clonotype was counted between two and nine times. This chain uses TRBV3-1 with TRBJ2-6; 7 bases are a match to TRBD1. V lost 4 bases, J lost 2 bases, and 8 bases stayed unmatched. The CDR3 has 17 residues. Germline-derived CDR1 and CDR2 are LGHDT and YNNKEL (reference sequence). CDR3 protein: CASSLRSTGAGANVLTF. In DNA, the CDR3 is TGTGCCAGCAGCCTTAGATCAACAGGGGCTGGGGCCAACGTCCTGACTTTC.

This clonotype was found a few times. The chain joins TRBV6-5 to TRBJ2-3; the D gene is possibly TRBD2 (5 bases). Per germline, CDR1 MNHEY and CDR2 SVGAGI. V dropped 1 base and J dropped 3 bases, with 11 bases sitting between them. This CDR3 has 15 amino acids. CDR3 residues: CASSYLGDGTDTQYF. The DNA of the CDR3 is TGTGCCAGCAGTTACTTGGGAGACGGTACAGATACGCAGTATTTT.

This clonotype has only a few counts. V is TRBV7-9 and J is TRBJ2-1, with 7 bases fitting TRBD1. After removal of 5 bases from V and 6 bases from J, the junction contained 7 bases not matched to a gene. The CDR3 loop spans 14 amino acids. CDR1 and CDR2 from the germline V gene are SEHNR and FQNEAQ (reference sequence). The CDR3 bases are TGTGCCAGCAGCGTGAGACAGGGCGGCAATGAGCAGTTCTTC. This codes for CASSVRQGGNEQFF. Complete variable domain (other parts from reference TRBV7-9 and TRBJ2-1): DTGVSQNPRHKITKRGQNVTFRCDPISEHNRLYWYRQTLGQGPEFLTYFQNEAQLEKSRLLSDRFSAERPKGSFSTLEIQRTEQGDSAMYLCASSVRQGGNEQFFGPGTRLTVL.

V gene TRBV12-3 or TRBV12-4 combines with J gene TRBJ2-5; TRBD1 aligns across 9 bases. V was clipped by 6 bases and J by 11 bases; unmatched bases: 16. CDR3 length: 15 amino acids. CDR3 region: CASSSDRGGYNEQYF. The CDR3 coding sequence is TGTGCCAGCAGCTCGGACAGGGGCGGTTACAATGAGCAGTACTTC.

V usage is TRBV2 and J usage is TRBJ2-5, with unresolved D. Near its end, the DNA agrees better with TRBJ2-7, so the J call may be wrong. The CDR3 totals 10 residues. Germline CDR1 is SNHLY and CDR2 is FYNNEI. CDR3 protein: CASGRPEQYF. The CDR3 DNA follows: TGTGCCAGCGGAAGACCCGAGCAGTACTTC.

The CDR3 is CASSRWDRGFEQYF. Here the CDR3 DNA reads TGTGCCAGCAGTCGTTGGGACAGGGGGTTCGAGCAGTACTTC. V gene TRBV12-3 or TRBV12-4 combines with J gene TRBJ2-7; TRBD1 agrees at 11 bases. V was clipped by 5 bases and J by 6 bases; unmatched bases: 6. The CDR3 is made up of 14 amino acids.

The genes are TRBV20-1 and TRBJ2-1; 12 nucleotides match TRBD2. Unmatched junction bases numbered 5, after V lost 6 bases and J lost 2 bases. Germline V gene sequence: CDR1 DFQATT, CDR2 SNEGSKA (reference sequence). CDR3 length: 15 residues. The CDR3 nucleotides are TGCAGTGCCATAGGACTAGCGGGACCCTACAATGAGCAGTTCTTC. Its protein is CSAIGLAGPYNEQFF.

The chain recombines TRBV14 with TRBJ1-1; D not resolved. This CDR3 has 13 amino acids. Germline V gives CDR1 SGHDN, CDR2 FVKESK. Trimming took off 4 bases at V and 4 bases at J, with 10 bases between the two ends. CDR3 sequence (DNA): TGTGCCAGCAGCCGGAGTGTCGGCACTGAAGCTTTCTTT. It translates to CASSRSVGTEAFF.

In its sample, this clonotype was seen a few times. The V call is TRBV5-5, the J call TRBJ2-7; D may be TRBD1 (6 bases). Trimming cost V 4 bases and J 3 bases, with 17 bases left between them. The CDR3 is 15 amino acids. Germline V gene lookup returns CDR1 SGHKS and CDR2 YYEKEE (reference sequence). The CDR3 is CASSPTGVASYEQYF. The CDR3 DNA is TGTGCCAGCAGCCCGACAGGAGTAGCTAGCTACGAGCAGTACTTC.

V gene TRBV28 combines with J gene TRBJ2-4, with D hard to call. Trimming removed 3 bases from V and 8 bases from J, with 5 bases in between. This CDR3 comprises 11 residues. Germline loops: CDR1 MDHEN, CDR2 SYDVKM. CDR3: CASSFIDIQYF. The CDR3 DNA follows: TGTGCCAGCAGTTTTATCGACATTCAGTACTTC.

The rearrangement uses TRBV27 and TRBJ1-5; TRBD1 is a possible D gene (5 bases). V was clipped by 5 bases and J by 0 bases, with 14 bases between them. The CDR3 sequence is 16 residues long. Looked up from germline, CDR1 is MNHEY and CDR2 is SMNVEV (reference sequence). CDR3 sequence: CASSQPPQDSNQPQHF. The CDR3 bases are TGTGCCAGCAGTCAACCCCCACAGGATAGCAATCAGCCCCAGCATTTT.

This clonotype was seen a handful of times. This chain connects TRBV20-1 to TRBJ1-2; D is unresolved. Germline loops: CDR1 DFQATT, CDR2 SNEGSKA (reference sequence). The V end was cut by 8 bases, the J end by 2 bases, with 12 bases between. The CDR3 covers 12 residues. The CDR3 coding sequence is TGCAGTCCCACCCTGCAAAACTATGGCTACACCTTC. It translates to CSPTLQNYGYTF.

The gene calls are TRBV11-2 and TRBJ2-1; D may match TRBD1 or TRBD2 (5 bases each). Germline assignment: CDR1 SGHAT and CDR2 FQNNGV. Between the trimmed V and J ends, which lost 4 bases and 1 base, there was a span of 11 bases. This CDR3 has 15 residues. The CDR3 protein is CASSWGTRSYNEQFF. The CDR3 DNA sequence: TGTGCCAGCAGCTGGGGGACGAGGTCCTACAATGAGCAGTTCTTC.

The chain couples TRBV7-9 to TRBJ2-6; 7 bases agree with TRBD1. V was pared by 4 bases and J by 3 bases, with 6 bases of the junction left unmatched. Germline CDR1 is SEHNR and CDR2 is FQNEAQ (reference sequence). The CDR3 totals 16 residues. The CDR3 loop is CASSWNRGFGANVLTF. The CDR3 DNA is TGTGCCAGCAGCTGGAACAGGGGATTTGGGGCCAACGTCCTGACTTTC.

In its sample, this clonotype was seen a few times. J is TRBJ2-3 and V is TRBV7-3; 7 nucleotides match TRBD2. The trim removed 5 bases at V and 6 bases at J, leaving 5 bases unmatched. There are 13 residues in the CDR3. Germline V gives CDR1 SGHTA, CDR2 FQGTGA. The CDR3 bases are TGTGCCAGCAGCCCCGGGGGGATGGATACGCAGTATTTT. It translates to CASSPGGMDTQYF.

In this sample, this clonotype turned up a few times. The chain employs TRBV5-1 and TRBJ2-1; TRBD2 agrees at 12 bases. CDR1 SGHRS and CDR2 YFSETQ come from the germline V gene. The ends lost 0 bases at V and 6 bases at J; junction bases unmatched: 4. There are 16 residues in the CDR3. CDR3 in DNA: TGCGCCAGCAGCTTGGGGGCTAGCGGGAGGGCCAATGAGCAGTTCTTC. Its translation is CASSLGASGRANEQFF. Full variable domain (outside the CDR3, taken from reference TRBV5-1 and TRBJ2-1): KAGVTQTPRYLIKTRGQQVTLSCSPISGHRSVSWYQQTPGQGLQFLFEYFSETQRNKGNFPGRFSGRQFSNSRSEMNVSTLELGDSALYLCASSLGASGRANEQFFGPGTRLTVL.

The V gene is TRBV29-1, the J gene TRBJ2-3, with TRBD2 as a possible D gene (5 bases). This CDR3 contains 12 residues. CDR1 is SQVTM and CDR2 is ANQGSEA in the germline V gene. With 3 bases removed from V and 8 bases from J, the gap between germline ends came to 12 bases. In DNA form, the CDR3 reads TGCAGCGTTGACCCCCTCCTAGCTACGCAGTATTTT. Encoded protein: CSVDPLLATQYF.

This chain connects TRBV6-5 to TRBJ1-5; TRBD1 matches at 9 bases. The V gene's germline CDR1 is MNHEY and CDR2 SVGAGI. V lost 6 bases to trimming and J lost 7 bases; unmatched junction nucleotides: 7. The CDR3 is made up of 14 amino acids. CDR3: CASSWDRAGQPQHF. CDR3 nucleotide sequence: TGTGCCAGCAGCTGGGACAGGGCAGGGCAGCCCCAGCATTTT.

The rearrangement joins TRBV3-1 to TRBJ1-2; D is unresolved. V was clipped by 1 base and J by 7 bases, with 10 bases between them. CDR1 LGHDT and CDR2 YNNKEL come from the germline V gene (reference sequence). CDR3 length equals 13 residues. DNA of the CDR3: TGTGCCAGCAGCCAAGTTGAGTCAGGTGGCTACACCTTC. This codes for CASSQVESGGYTF.